This entry concerns a single T cell receptor beta chain. Time point specified: blood 4 weeks post-SBRT, at nephrectomy. Treatment indicated: 15 Gy SBRT to primary tumor, nephrectomy 4 weeks later. The data are from a study of radiation and T cells in renal cell carcinoma. CDR1 MNHEY and CDR2 SVGAGI come from the germline V gene. The ends were cut back, 3 bases at V and 7 bases at J, with 12 bases in the middle. This CDR3 spans 14 amino acids. The repertoire was sequenced with immunoSEQ multiplex PCR; TCRdb's copy has only in-frame clones and lacks some. The table shows under 100,000 clones, with around four fifths occurring only once.

Here the sequenced sample was blood, taken from a patient whose treatment included radiotherapy and nephrectomy. This rearrangement joins TRBV6-5 to TRBJ2-2; no definite D call. This TCR came from a man in his fifties or sixties with renal cell carcinoma. CDR3 in DNA: TGTGCCAGCAGTTATGGCGGAGTGGGCGGGGAGCTGTTTTTT. Protein: CASSYGGVGGELFF.